This T cell receptor beta chain was observed in a study of blood T cell repertoires in COVID-19. Study as a whole: In each case, the material was cDNA or gDNA derived from T cells, B-cell-depleted T cells, or PBMCs.

V shed 3 bases and J 3 bases; nucleotides not matched to a gene: 10. From germline, CDR1 is DFQATT and CDR2 SNEGSKA (reference sequence). The CDR3 consists of 15 residues. How the authors handled the data: Quantification of nucleated cells was approximated via reference gene primer amplification. TCRdb's table, derived via immunoSEQ multiplex PCR, lists solely in-frame clones and lacks some. That table furnishes V, J and clone size, whereas the DNA furnished D and trimming. The repertoire consists of about 260,000 clones, with 75% to 90% occurring once and the leading ten covering less than 2.5%. Cohort 3 recovered donors had two negative PCRs, clearance, or symptom resolution.

The chain joins TRBV20-1 to TRBJ2-5, with 7 bases lining up with TRBD2. The sequencing sample was made of PBMCs or T cells enriched from blood (not recorded which). The receptor comes from a woman aged 18-35 years who had recovered from COVID-19. In nucleotides, the CDR3 is TGCAGTGCTAGTACCGGGGGGACTTATGAAGAGACCCAGTACTTC. Its translation is CSASTGGTYEETQYF.